These 15 T cell receptor beta chains came from one sample sequenced in a study of cytomegalovirus exposure and HLA in healthy donors (dated by TCRdb to about 2017). Libraries were made using the immunoSEQ multiplex PCR assay. For the multiplex PCR, a mixture combining 60 forward primers for TCR Vbeta segments and 13 reverse primers for TCR Jbeta segments was used. This immuneACCESS table, as held by TCRdb, lists in-frame sequences with V and J called but not all clones. Of the missing ones, under half trace to an unresolved V gene in checked studies; the others have no known cause. This sample comprises some 150,000 clones, more than 80% of them detected only once. The top ten clones comprise under 15% of the sample. The sample comprised PBMCs. The receptors originated from a woman in her forties or fifties in good health and CMV-seronegative.

The chain has TRBV9 and TRBJ2-2, with 12 positions matching TRBD1. CDR1 SGDLS and CDR2 YYNGEE come from the germline V gene. Unmatched junction bases numbered 9, after V lost 3 bases and J lost 3 bases. The CDR3 loop spans 18 amino acids. This CDR3 reads CASSGLTGTGGHTGELFF. The CDR3 bases are TGTGCCAGCAGCGGACTAACCGGGACAGGGGGCCACACCGGGGAGCTGTTTTTT. The whole variable domain, filled in from reference TRBV9 and TRBJ2-2, reads DSGVTQTPKHLITATGQRVTLRCSPRSGDLSVYWYQQSLDQGLQFLIQYYNGEERAKGNILERFSAQQFPDLHSELNLSSLELGDSALYFCASSGLTGTGGHTGELFFGEGSRLTVL.

This clone was counted a single time. The chain uses TRBV25-1 and TRBJ2-3; D is possibly TRBD2 (5 bases). The CDR3 consists of 11 residues. Deletions cut 6 bases from V and 6 bases from J, with 7 bases between. CDR1 and CDR2 (germline): MGHDK, SYGVNS. The CDR3 DNA is TGTGCCAGCAGAAGAGGGGATACGCAGTATTTT. Translated: CASRRGDTQYF.

This clone was detected only a few times. The CDR3 coding sequence is TGTGCCAGCAGCGTAGATGGGGCGAGGGAGCAGTACTTC. Protein sequence: CASSVDGAREQYF. This chain joins TRBV9 and TRBJ2-7, with D possibly matching TRBD1 (5 bases). V was trimmed by 0 bases and J by 7 bases, leaving 11 bases between them. Per the germline V gene, CDR1 is SGDLS and CDR2 is YYNGEE. The length of the CDR3 is 13 residues.

The chain recombines TRBV28 with TRBJ1-5; tentatively, D is TRBD1 (5 bases). Germline V gene sequence: CDR1 MDHEN, CDR2 SYDVKM. The CDR3 runs 13 residues. V lost 5 bases and J 4 bases, leaving 9 bases between the germline ends. The CDR3 spells CASSAGPNQPQHF. CDR3 coding DNA: TGTGCCAGCAGTGCAGGGCCAAATCAGCCCCAGCATTTT.

The V gene is TRBV10-3, the J gene TRBJ1-6, with D unclear. This CDR3 is 13 amino acids long. Trimming took 11 bases from V and 7 from J, leaving 15 bases between them. The germline V gene has CDR1 ENHRY and CDR2 SYGVKD. The CDR3 DNA reads as TGTGCCGGTAGGTGGGCCCTGAATTCACCCCTCCACTTT. The encoded protein is CAGRWALNSPLHF.

The rearrangement links TRBV9 to TRBJ2-3; 9 nucleotides line up with TRBD2. Germline V CDR1 and CDR2: SGDLS, YYNGEE. There are 15 residues in the CDR3. Losses at the gene ends were 3 bases for V and 4 bases for J; bases not matched to a gene: 6. The CDR3 nucleotides are TGTGCCAGCAGCGCCTCCGGGACTAGCTCAGATACGCAGTATTTT. Translating gives CASSASGTSSDTQYF.

The V call is TRBV27, the J call TRBJ2-3; possibly TRBD2 for D (5 bases). Germline CDR1 and CDR2: MNHEY and SMNVEV (reference sequence). Trimming took 2 bases from V and 4 from J, leaving 13 bases between them. The CDR3 is 15 amino acids. Written as DNA, the CDR3 is TGTGCCAGCAGTTTAAGCGGCACACCCCCAGATACGCAGTATTTT. It encodes CASSLSGTPPDTQYF.

V usage is TRBV5-6 and J usage is TRBJ2-2; TRBD1 agrees at 11 bases. The CDR3 spans 15 residues. The J segment lost 7 bases and the V segment lost 4 bases, leaving 6 bases of the junction unmatched. CDR1 is SGHDT, CDR2 YYEEEE, per germline. The CDR3 protein is CASSPGTGGLGELFF. In DNA, the CDR3 is TGTGCCAGCAGCCCCGGGACAGGGGGGCTCGGGGAGCTGTTTTTT.

This clone was detected a few times. The genes are TRBV7-4 and TRBJ2-7, with TRBD1 identical over 9 bases. Per the germline V gene, CDR1 is SGHVT and CDR2 is SQSDAQ. The ends lost 4 bases at V and 1 base at J; junction bases unmatched: 5. This CDR3 has 15 amino acids. Written as DNA, the CDR3 is TGTGCCAGCAGCTCTTCCGGGACAGGGTCCTACGAGCAGTACTTC. This encodes CASSSSGTGSYEQYF.

The rearrangement joins TRBV19 to TRBJ1-2, with D possibly matching TRBD1 (5 bases). V was cut by 5 bases and J by 2 bases, with 9 bases left in between. Germline V gene data show CDR1 as LNHDA and CDR2 as SQIVND (reference sequence). The CDR3 runs 13 residues. Here the CDR3 DNA reads TGTGCCAGTAGTCCAGGGATGAACTATGGCTACACCTTC. This encodes CASSPGMNYGYTF.

This clone came up a few times. The chain has TRBV7-2 and TRBJ2-2; no reliable D call. Trimming pared 6 bases from V and 0 bases from J, leaving 8 bases between. CDR3 size: 14 residues. CDR1 is SGHTA, CDR2 FQGNSA, per germline. In DNA form, the CDR3 reads TGTGCCAGCAGTGTTCTAGCGAACACCGGGGAGCTGTTTTTT. Translated: CASSVLANTGELFF.

The V call is TRBV4-3, the J call TRBJ2-5, with TRBD2 matching 9 bases. This CDR3 comprises 17 residues. Germline V lookup: CDR1 LGHNA, CDR2 YSLEER. V shed 0 bases and J 2 bases; nucleotides not matched to a gene: 7. The CDR3 here is CASSQDRAGGLQETQYF. In DNA form, the CDR3 reads TGCGCCAGCAGCCAAGACCGAGCGGGAGGTCTTCAAGAGACCCAGTACTTC.

The chain has TRBV25-1 and TRBJ2-7; TRBD1 might be the D (5 bases). The CDR3 has 13 amino acids. V was shortened by 3 bases and J by 3 bases, with 9 bases between the two germline ends. Germline CDR1 and CDR2: MGHDK and SYGVNS. CDR3 loop: CASSEPGYYEQYF. DNA for the CDR3: TGTGCCAGCAGTGAGCCAGGGTACTACGAGCAGTACTTC.

V gene TRBV5-4 combines with J gene TRBJ1-6; weak D call: TRBD1 (5 bases). V was pared by 5 bases and J by 0 bases, with 9 bases between. The CDR3 is 15 amino acids. CDR1 and CDR2 from the germline V gene are SGHNT and YYREEE (reference sequence). The CDR3 nucleotides are TGTGCCAGCAGGGGCGACAGCTCCTATAATTCACCCCTCCACTTT. This sequence encodes CASRGDSSYNSPLHF.

This chain joins TRBV12-5 and TRBJ2-5, with 9 bases fitting TRBD2. The CDR3 has 16 amino acids. J lost 5 bases, V lost 0 bases, and 7 bases had no gene match. CDR1 is LGHNT and CDR2 is FRNRAP in the germline V gene. The DNA for the CDR3 is TGTGCTAGTGGTTTGGTACTCTCTAGCGGGACGGAGACCCAGTACTTC. Protein: CASGLVLSSGTETQYF.